Below, 5 T cell receptor beta chains from the same sample are listed, as sequenced in a study of shared clonotypes between healthy human individuals. Libraries were prepared by immunoSEQ multiplex PCR; TCRdb keeps only in-frame clonotypes and omits some of them. The sample shows roughly 500,000 clones, approximately 84% of them seen only once. The sample consisted of PBMCs. Source of these receptors: a middle-aged woman in good health. Some clones in this sample may be carry-over from other donors' samples.

Regarding this clone: A read error likely explains this, since a far larger clone differs by one base. The chain employs TRBV6-6 and TRBJ1-2; possible D gene TRBD1, 5 bases. The CDR3 consists of 15 residues. Germline loops: CDR1 MNHNY, CDR2 SVGAGI (reference sequence). V was pared by 1 base and J by 10 bases, with 19 bases between. The CDR3: CASSYFSGHQNDYTF. CDR3 in DNA: TGTGCCAGCAGTTACTTCTCAGGGCACCAGAATGACTACACCTTC.

The chain carries TRBV11-3 and TRBJ1-1, with D maybe TRBD1 (5 bases). This CDR3 contains 14 residues. The germline gives CDR1 SGHNT, CDR2 YENEEA. Trimming removed 1 base at V and 7 bases at J, with 13 bases between. CDR3 nucleotide sequence: TGTGCCAGCAGCTTAGGGCAGGGATTAGGTGAAGCTTTCTTT. Protein sequence: CASSLGQGLGEAFF. The whole variable domain, remainder taken from reference TRBV11-3 and TRBJ1-1, is EAGVVQSPRYKIIEKKQPVAFWCNPISGHNTLYWYLQNLGQGPELLIRYENEEAVDDSQLPKDRFSAERLKGVDSTLKIQPAELGDSAVYLCASSLGQGLGEAFFGQGTRLTVV.

The chain combines TRBV19 with TRBJ1-1; D is ambiguous. Germline loops: CDR1 LNHDA, CDR2 SQIVND (reference sequence). The ends were cut back, 4 bases at V and 5 bases at J, with 8 bases in the middle. This CDR3 has 12 amino acids. This chain's CDR3 is CASSSGVTEAFF. CDR3 DNA: TGTGCCAGTAGTAGTGGGGTTACTGAAGCTTTCTTT.

This clone was detected a few times. A much larger clone differs by one base, so this may be a read error. This specimen includes other DNA sequences encoding the same CDR3. The V and J genes are TRBV11-3 and TRBJ2-1; no reliable D call. This CDR3 is built from 13 residues. CDR1 and CDR2 from the germline V gene are SGHNT and YENEEA. CDR3 amino acids: CASSPRTNNEQFF. In DNA, the CDR3 is TGCGCCAGCAGCCCACGGACCAACAATGAGCAGTTCTTC.

This clone appeared once. The chain employs TRBV4-3 and TRBJ2-5; TRBD2 aligns across 7 bases. The germline gives CDR1 LGHNA, CDR2 YSLEER. V shed 4 bases, J shed 3 bases, and the junction held 8 bases outside the gene matches. The CDR3 consists of 15 residues. The CDR3 loop is CASSLRGAGEETQYF. The CDR3 nucleotides are TGCGCCAGCAGCCTTCGAGGGGCGGGGGAAGAGACCCAGTACTTC.